Shown below are 4 T cell receptor beta chains from a single sample sequenced in a study of monozygotic twins with inflammatory bowel disease. Reprocessing the 5' RACE reads, TCRdb reports a single entry for every CDR3 protein and omits DNA. The sample has some 330,000 distinct CDR3 sequences. Sequenced sample: blood. The receptors originated from a human donor with ulcerative colitis or Crohn's disease, or a healthy co-twin of an affected twin (not recorded which).

V and J are TRBV28 and TRBJ2-7; TCRdb proposes TRBD2, but this gene call is untestable without DNA. This CDR3 region has 16 residues. Per germline, CDR1 MDHEN and CDR2 SYDVKM. CDR3 amino acids: CASSSTGTKSPHEQYF.

This chain joins TRBV5-1 and TRBJ2-1; the TCRdb call, TRBD1, lacks DNA for checking. Germline lookup yields CDR1 SGHRS and CDR2 YFSETQ. The CDR3 covers 14 residues. The CDR3 here is CASSLDGTGAEQFF.

The CDR3 is CASSSSARGTETQCF. This rearrangement joins TRBV7-9 to TRBJ2-5; TCRdb's assignment of TRBD1 cannot be checked, as there is no DNA. The CDR3 contains 15 residues. The germline V gene encodes CDR1 SEHNR and CDR2 FQNEAQ (reference sequence).

The chain has TRBV19 and TRBJ2-1; the TCRdb D gene call, TRBD1, has no DNA to confirm it. CDR1 and CDR2 (germline): LNHDA, SQIVND (reference sequence). There are 17 residues in the CDR3. CDR3 in amino acids: CASSKTSTASSYNEQFF.